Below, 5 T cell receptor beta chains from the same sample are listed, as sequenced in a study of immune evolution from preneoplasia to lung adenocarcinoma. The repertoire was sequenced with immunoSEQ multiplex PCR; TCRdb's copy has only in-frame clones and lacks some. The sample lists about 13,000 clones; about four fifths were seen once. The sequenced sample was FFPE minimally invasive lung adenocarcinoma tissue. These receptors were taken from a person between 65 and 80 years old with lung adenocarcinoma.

The CDR3 sequence is CASSLRDSTYEQYF. The CDR3 coding sequence is TGTGCCAGCAGCTTACGGGACAGTACCTACGAGCAGTACTTC. The chain links TRBV7-2 to TRBJ2-7, with 7 nucleotides matching TRBD1. The length of the CDR3 is 14 residues. The ends lost 2 bases at V and 2 bases at J; junction bases unmatched: 3. Germline V gene sequence: CDR1 SGHTA, CDR2 FQGNSA. Combining the CDR3 with reference TRBV7-2 and TRBJ2-7 gives the whole variable domain GAGVSQSPSNKVTEKGKDVELRCDPISGHTALYWYRQSLGQGLEFLIYFQGNSAPDKSGLPSDRFSAERTGGSVSTLTIQRTQQEDSAVYLCASSLRDSTYEQYFGPGTRLTVT.

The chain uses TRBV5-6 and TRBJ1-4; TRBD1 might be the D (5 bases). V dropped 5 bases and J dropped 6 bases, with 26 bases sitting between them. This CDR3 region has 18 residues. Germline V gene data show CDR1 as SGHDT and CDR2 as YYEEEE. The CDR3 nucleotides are TGTGCCAGCAGTCAGAAACTGAGGGGTCCCCCGGGGGATGAAAAACTGTTTTTT. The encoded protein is CASSQKLRGPPGDEKLFF.

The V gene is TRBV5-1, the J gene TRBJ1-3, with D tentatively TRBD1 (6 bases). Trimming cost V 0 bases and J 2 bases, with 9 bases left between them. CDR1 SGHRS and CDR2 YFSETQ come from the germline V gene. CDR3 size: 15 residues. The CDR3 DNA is TGCGCCAGCAGCTTGGAGACAGGAACTGGAAACACCATATATTTT. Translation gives CASSLETGTGNTIYF.

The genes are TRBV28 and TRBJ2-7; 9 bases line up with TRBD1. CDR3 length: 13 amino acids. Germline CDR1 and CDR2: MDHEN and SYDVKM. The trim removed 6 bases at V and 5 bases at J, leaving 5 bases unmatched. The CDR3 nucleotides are TGTGCCAGCAGGGGGACAGGGAGACACGAGCAGTACTTC. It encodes CASRGTGRHEQYF.

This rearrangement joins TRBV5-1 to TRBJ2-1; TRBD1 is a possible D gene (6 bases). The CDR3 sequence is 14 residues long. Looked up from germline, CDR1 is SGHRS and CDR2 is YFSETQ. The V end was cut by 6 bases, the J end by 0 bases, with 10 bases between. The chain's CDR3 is CASTQDSSYNEQFF. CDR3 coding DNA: TGCGCCAGCACCCAGGACAGCTCCTACAATGAGCAGTTCTTC.